Listed below are T cell receptor beta chains from one sample, sequenced in a study of blood T cell repertoires in COVID-19. Produced via immunoSEQ multiplex PCR; TCRdb's table is partial and in-frame only. The sample has under 300,000 clones; roughly 86% are singletons. Sequencing used PBMCs or T cells enriched from blood (not recorded which). Source of these receptors: a middle-aged woman with acute COVID-19. Each CDR3 is given without its conserved first and last residue. Fields, in order: J gene, V gene, CDR3 length, D gene, CDR3 protein. A D gene is named only where the DNA matches it firmly.

J gene: TRBJ2-1
V gene: TRBV2
CDR3 length: 15
D gene: TRBD2
CDR3 protein: ASSVTSGRSSYNEQF

J gene: TRBJ1-5
V gene: TRBV7-6
CDR3 length: 13
D gene: TRBD1
CDR3 protein: ASSVGTDWNQPQH

J gene: TRBJ1-5
V gene: TRBV28
CDR3 length: 12
D gene: TRBD1
CDR3 protein: ASRGGQVWQPQH

J gene: TRBJ2-3
V gene: TRBV7-9
CDR3 length: 14
D gene: -
CDR3 protein: ASSLVAGFNTDTQY

J gene: TRBJ2-1
V gene: TRBV7-9
CDR3 length: 15
D gene: TRBD2
CDR3 protein: ASSLAHGGSGFREQF

J gene: TRBJ1-6
V gene: TRBV5-4
CDR3 length: 14
D gene: -
CDR3 protein: ASSLGGRTYNSPLH

J gene: TRBJ1-5
V gene: TRBV19
CDR3 length: 12
D gene: -
CDR3 protein: ASSNDRSGQPQH

J gene: TRBJ2-1
V gene: TRBV5-1
CDR3 length: 13
D gene: TRBD2
CDR3 protein: ASSTAGEPYNEQF

J gene: TRBJ1-1
V gene: TRBV7-2
CDR3 length: 12
D gene: TRBD1
CDR3 protein: ASSFRGPLTEAF

J gene: TRBJ1-1
V gene: TRBV12-3/TRBV12-4
CDR3 length: 11
D gene: -
CDR3 protein: ASTPGVNTEAF

J gene: TRBJ2-5
V gene: TRBV6-1
CDR3 length: 14
D gene: TRBD2
CDR3 protein: ASSEARASGRETQY

J gene: TRBJ2-7
V gene: TRBV5-1
CDR3 length: 13
D gene: TRBD2
CDR3 protein: ASSLNLAGVYEQY

J gene: TRBJ1-1
V gene: TRBV2
CDR3 length: 15
D gene: -
CDR3 protein: ASSEALLGTPNTEAF

J gene: TRBJ2-1
V gene: TRBV7-9
CDR3 length: 13
D gene: TRBD1
CDR3 protein: ASSSPQGARGEQF

J gene: TRBJ2-3
V gene: TRBV5-1
CDR3 length: 13
D gene: TRBD2
CDR3 protein: ASSLRLAGEDTQY

J gene: TRBJ2-2
V gene: TRBV19
CDR3 length: 13
D gene: -
CDR3 protein: ASALKGANTGELF

J gene: TRBJ2-1
V gene: TRBV12-5
CDR3 length: 15
D gene: -
CDR3 protein: ASGSPSTYGVHNEQF

J gene: TRBJ1-1
V gene: TRBV13
CDR3 length: 14
D gene: TRBD1
CDR3 protein: ASSPSRDRGLGEAF

J gene: TRBJ1-6
V gene: TRBV5-1
CDR3 length: 13
D gene: -
CDR3 protein: ASSGGTPDNSPLH

J gene: TRBJ2-4
V gene: TRBV13
CDR3 length: 12
D gene: TRBD2
CDR3 protein: ASSLGLAAGIQY

J gene: TRBJ1-2
V gene: TRBV27
CDR3 length: 11
D gene: TRBD1
CDR3 protein: ASSTGGFYGYT

J gene: TRBJ1-1
V gene: TRBV11-3
CDR3 length: 14
D gene: TRBD1
CDR3 protein: ASSSRANRGGTEAF

J gene: TRBJ2-3
V gene: TRBV11-1
CDR3 length: 13
D gene: -
CDR3 protein: ASSLHGGETDTQY

J gene: TRBJ2-1
V gene: TRBV18
CDR3 length: 9
D gene: TRBD1
CDR3 protein: ASWQGDEQF

J gene: TRBJ1-5
V gene: TRBV2
CDR3 length: 12
D gene: -
CDR3 protein: ASSEGQGFQPQH

J gene: TRBJ2-1
V gene: TRBV3-1/TRBV3-2
CDR3 length: 15
D gene: TRBD2
CDR3 protein: ASSPPGAGGFGNEQF

J gene: TRBJ1-4
V gene: TRBV4-1
CDR3 length: 13
D gene: TRBD1
CDR3 protein: ASSQQGALDEKLF

J gene: TRBJ2-7
V gene: TRBV24-1
CDR3 length: 13
D gene: TRBD1
CDR3 protein: ATSDPGQSVYEQY

J gene: TRBJ1-4
V gene: TRBV5-6
CDR3 length: 11
D gene: TRBD1
CDR3 protein: ASSNRGYEKLF

J gene: TRBJ1-6
V gene: TRBV2
CDR3 length: 12
D gene: -
CDR3 protein: ASSEVTSNSPLH

J gene: TRBJ2-5
V gene: TRBV2
CDR3 length: 12
D gene: -
CDR3 protein: ASSEVRDLGTQY

J gene: TRBJ2-1
V gene: TRBV23-1
CDR3 length: 13
D gene: TRBD1
CDR3 protein: ASSHPRTGGDEQF

J gene: TRBJ2-1
V gene: TRBV11-3
CDR3 length: 14
D gene: TRBD2
CDR3 protein: ASSLAAGGQGNEQF

J gene: TRBJ2-5
V gene: TRBV18
CDR3 length: 11
D gene: -
CDR3 protein: ASSPRGKETQY

J gene: TRBJ1-5
V gene: TRBV27
CDR3 length: 13
D gene: -
CDR3 protein: ASSPKPGWDQPQH

J gene: TRBJ2-7
V gene: TRBV10-2
CDR3 length: 12
D gene: -
CDR3 protein: ASSEGLRLGEQY

J gene: TRBJ2-1
V gene: TRBV7-6
CDR3 length: 15
D gene: TRBD2
CDR3 protein: ASSFGGRAGETNEQF

J gene: TRBJ2-2
V gene: TRBV27
CDR3 length: 14
D gene: TRBD1
CDR3 protein: ASSLRQGADTGELF